Below, 8 T cell receptor beta chains from the same sample are listed, as sequenced in a study of shared clonotypes between healthy human individuals. CD45RO-negative, CCR7-selected cells formed the naive CD8 fraction, which excluded terminally differentiated effector memory CD45RA+ cells. Profiling relied on immunoSEQ multiplex PCR, and the TCRdb table lists in-frame clones only, not all of them. The sample has under 850,000 clones; about 92% are singletons. Source material: naive CD8+ T cells sorted from blood. The receptors were sampled from a man aged 25-40 years in good health.

V gene TRBV6-1 combines with J gene TRBJ1-5; 9 nucleotides align to TRBD1. Germline V gene lookup returns CDR1 MNHNS and CDR2 SASEGT. The CDR3 is 18 residues long. J lost 0 bases, V lost 3 bases, and 9 bases had no gene match. DNA for the CDR3: TGTGCCAGCAGTGATACGAGAGGGACAGGGCATAGCAATCAGCCCCAGCATTTT. Its translation: CASSDTRGTGHSNQPQHF.

This chain uses TRBV6-6 with TRBJ2-2, with TRBD2 matching 9 bases. With 5 bases clipped from V and 6 bases from J, the junction kept 4 bases outside the gene matches. The CDR3 is 14 residues long. Per germline, CDR1 MNHNY and CDR2 SVGAGI (reference sequence). The DNA of the CDR3 is TGTGCCAGCAGTATTAGCGGGAGCGCCGGGGAGCTGTTTTTT. Amino acids: CASSISGSAGELFF.

The genes are TRBV15 and TRBJ1-3; D gene unclear. The germline V gene encodes CDR1 LNHNV and CDR2 YYDKDF (reference sequence). V was shortened by 3 bases and J by 4 bases, with 22 bases between the two germline ends. This CDR3 has 18 residues. CDR3 region: CATSSPTRADIGGNTIYF. The CDR3 region has the DNA TGTGCCACCAGCAGTCCCACCCGGGCCGATATCGGGGGAAACACCATATATTTT.

The rearrangement links TRBV7-9 to TRBJ1-2, with 9 bases fitting TRBD1. The CDR3 is 16 amino acids. V dropped 0 bases and J dropped 7; count of bases not matched to a gene: 9. CDR1 is SEHNR, CDR2 FQNEAQ, per germline (reference sequence). This CDR3 is CASSLADRGALSGYTF. The CDR3 bases are TGTGCCAGCAGCTTAGCTGACAGGGGGGCCCTAAGTGGCTACACCTTC.

This clone was counted a single time. The chain couples TRBV7-8 to TRBJ2-1; 14 nucleotides match TRBD2. J gave up 12 bases and V 4 bases, and 8 bases lay outside the gene matches. Per germline, CDR1 SGHVS and CDR2 FQNEAQ. There are 15 residues in the CDR3. DNA for the CDR3: TGTGCCAGCAGCTCGCCGGGACTAGCGGGAGCTGGGCAGTTCTTC. It translates to CASSSPGLAGAGQFF.

This clone occurred once. CDR3 residues: CASRKGTGRSYEQYF. In DNA, the CDR3 is TGTGCCAGCAGGAAAGGGACAGGGCGATCCTACGAGCAGTACTTC. V usage is TRBV7-9 and J usage is TRBJ2-7; 9 nucleotides match TRBD1. Germline V gene sequence: CDR1 SEHNR, CDR2 FQNEAQ (reference sequence). The ends lost 6 bases at V and 1 base at J; junction bases unmatched: 7. This CDR3 comprises 15 residues.

This sequence joins TRBV27 and TRBJ2-7, with TRBD1 identical over 7 bases. The germline gives CDR1 MNHEY, CDR2 SMNVEV (reference sequence). V lost 2 bases and J lost 3; bases outside the gene matches: 4. The CDR3 length is 14 residues. The CDR3 region has the DNA TGTGCCAGCAGTTTACGGGGACAGTTCTACGAGCAGTACTTC. As protein: CASSLRGQFYEQYF.

This clone was observed once. J is TRBJ2-7 and V is TRBV21-1. TRBV21-1 is an annotated pseudogene. CDR3 length: 15 amino acids. In DNA form, the CDR3 reads TGTGCCAGCAGTAATAATGGGGTTAAAGGCAGGGAGCAGTACTTC. This encodes CASSNNGVKGREQYF.